This TCR beta chain came from a study of T cells after yellow fever vaccination. Study outcomes and limitations: Subsequent booster samples again held most clones from primary vaccination (less than 98% CD4, approximately 85% CD8). Clonotypes shared by both compartments, CD4 and CD8, made up a small share.

5'RACE template switching produced TCR cDNA carrying a universal primer site and UMIs. From the 5' RACE reads, TCRdb called clonotypes with MiXCR, one entry per CDR3 protein. Among 300,000 to 450,000 distinct CDR3 sequences listed, 6.2% were seen once. Concerning this clonotype: Its target is not known.

The CDR3 runs 15 residues. V was pared by 0 bases and J by 0 bases, with 7 bases between. CDR1 and CDR2 (germline): SGDLS, YYNGEE. The source of this sequence is a young man who received the YFV17D yellow fever vaccine. This sequence joins TRBV9 and TRBJ2-1; D not resolved. This sample comprised PBMCs, obtained 5 days after the yellow fever booster vaccination. The CDR3 here is CASSVASISYNEQFF. CDR3 in DNA: TGTGCCAGCAGCGTAGCGAGCATCTCCTACAATGAGCAGTTCTTC.